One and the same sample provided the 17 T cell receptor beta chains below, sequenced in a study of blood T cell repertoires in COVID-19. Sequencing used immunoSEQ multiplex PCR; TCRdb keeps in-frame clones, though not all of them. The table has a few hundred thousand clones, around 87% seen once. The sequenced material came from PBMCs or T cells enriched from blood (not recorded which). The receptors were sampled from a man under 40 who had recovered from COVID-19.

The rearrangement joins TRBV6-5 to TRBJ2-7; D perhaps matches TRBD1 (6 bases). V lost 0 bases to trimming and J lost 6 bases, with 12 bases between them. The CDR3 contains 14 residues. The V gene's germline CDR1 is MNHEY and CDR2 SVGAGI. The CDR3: CASSYSRWGREQYF. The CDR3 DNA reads TGTGCCAGCAGTTACTCGCGGTGGGGGCGCGAGCAGTACTTC.

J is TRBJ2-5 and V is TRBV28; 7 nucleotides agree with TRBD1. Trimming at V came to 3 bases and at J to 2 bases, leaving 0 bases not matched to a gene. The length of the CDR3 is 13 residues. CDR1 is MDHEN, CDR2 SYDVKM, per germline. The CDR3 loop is CASSLGQQETQYF. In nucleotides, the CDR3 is TGTGCCAGCAGTTTGGGACAGCAAGAGACCCAGTACTTC.

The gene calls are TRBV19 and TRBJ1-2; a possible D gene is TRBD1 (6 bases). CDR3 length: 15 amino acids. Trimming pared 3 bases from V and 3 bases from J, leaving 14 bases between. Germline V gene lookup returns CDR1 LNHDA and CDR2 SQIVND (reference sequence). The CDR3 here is CASSISSGQDYGYTF. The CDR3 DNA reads TGTGCCAGTAGTATCTCGTCGGGACAAGACTATGGCTACACCTTC.

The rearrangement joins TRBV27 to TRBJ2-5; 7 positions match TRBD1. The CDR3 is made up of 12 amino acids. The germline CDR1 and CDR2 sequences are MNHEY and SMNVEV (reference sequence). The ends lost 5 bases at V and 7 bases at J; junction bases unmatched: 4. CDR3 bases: TGTGCCAGCAGTACCCGACAGGGGACCCAGTACTTC. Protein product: CASSTRQGTQYF.

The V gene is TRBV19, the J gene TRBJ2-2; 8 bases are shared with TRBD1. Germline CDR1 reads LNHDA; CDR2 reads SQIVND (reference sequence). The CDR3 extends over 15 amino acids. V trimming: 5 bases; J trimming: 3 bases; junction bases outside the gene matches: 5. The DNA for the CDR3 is TGTGCCAGTAGTGCGGACAGGGTCTACACCGGGGAGCTGTTTTTT. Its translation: CASSADRVYTGELFF. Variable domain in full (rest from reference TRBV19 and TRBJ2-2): DGGITQSPKYLFRKEGQNVTLSCEQNLNHDAMYWYRQDPGQGLRLIYYSQIVNDFQKGDIAEGYSVSREKKESFPLTVTSAQKNPTAFYLCASSADRVYTGELFFGEGSRLTVL.

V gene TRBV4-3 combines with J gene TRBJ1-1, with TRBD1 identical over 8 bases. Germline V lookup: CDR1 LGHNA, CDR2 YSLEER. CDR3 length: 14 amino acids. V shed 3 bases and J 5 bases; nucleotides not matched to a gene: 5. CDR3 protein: CASSQDRDDTEAFF. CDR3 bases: TGCGCCAGCAGCCAGGACAGGGACGATACTGAAGCTTTCTTT.

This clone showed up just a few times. As DNA, the CDR3 is TGTGCCAGCAGTCTCTCACCCCAGGGCGAGCAGTACTTC. Encoded protein: CASSLSPQGEQYF. V usage is TRBV6-5 and J usage is TRBJ2-7; TRBD1 might be the D (5 bases). CDR1 is MNHEY, CDR2 SVGAGI, per germline. The V end was cut by 5 bases, the J end by 6 bases, with 14 bases between. The CDR3 extends over 13 amino acids.

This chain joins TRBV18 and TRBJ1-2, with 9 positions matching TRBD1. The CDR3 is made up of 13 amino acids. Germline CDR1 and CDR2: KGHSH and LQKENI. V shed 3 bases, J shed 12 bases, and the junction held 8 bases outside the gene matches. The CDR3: CASSPPGDRDHTF. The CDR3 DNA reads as TGTGCCAGCTCACCCCCCGGGGACAGGGACCACACCTTC.

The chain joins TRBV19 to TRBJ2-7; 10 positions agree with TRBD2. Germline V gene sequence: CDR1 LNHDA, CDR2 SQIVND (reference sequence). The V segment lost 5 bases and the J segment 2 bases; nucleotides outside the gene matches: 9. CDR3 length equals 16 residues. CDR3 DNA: TGTGCCAGTAGTGGGGGACTAGCGATGAAAACCTACGAGCAGTACTTC. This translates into CASSGGLAMKTYEQYF.

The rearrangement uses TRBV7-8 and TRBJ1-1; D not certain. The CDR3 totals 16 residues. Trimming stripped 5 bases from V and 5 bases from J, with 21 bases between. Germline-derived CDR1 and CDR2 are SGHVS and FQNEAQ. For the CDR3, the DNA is TGTGCCAGCAGCCCTCCACCGGGAGGTGGGAGGACTGAAGCTTTCTTT. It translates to CASSPPPGGGRTEAFF. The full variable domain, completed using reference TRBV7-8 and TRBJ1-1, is GAGVSQSPRYKVAKRGQDVALRCDPISGHVSLFWYQQALGQGPEFLTYFQNEAQLDKSGLPSDRFFAERPEGSVSTLKIQRTQQEDSAVYLCASSPPPGGGRTEAFFGQGTRLTVV.

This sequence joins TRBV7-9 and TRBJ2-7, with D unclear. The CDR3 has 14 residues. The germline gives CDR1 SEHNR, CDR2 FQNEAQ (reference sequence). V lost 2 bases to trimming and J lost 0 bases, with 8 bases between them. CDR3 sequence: CASSLQESSYEQYF. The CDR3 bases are TGTGCCAGCAGCTTACAGGAAAGCTCCTACGAGCAGTACTTC.

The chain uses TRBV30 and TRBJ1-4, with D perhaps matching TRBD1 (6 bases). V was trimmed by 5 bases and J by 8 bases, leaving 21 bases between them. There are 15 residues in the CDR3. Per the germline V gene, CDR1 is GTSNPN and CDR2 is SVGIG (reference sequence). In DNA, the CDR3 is TGTGCCTGGGACCACAGCGGGGGCGCGCCCGAAAAACTGTTTTTT. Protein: CAWDHSGGAPEKLFF.

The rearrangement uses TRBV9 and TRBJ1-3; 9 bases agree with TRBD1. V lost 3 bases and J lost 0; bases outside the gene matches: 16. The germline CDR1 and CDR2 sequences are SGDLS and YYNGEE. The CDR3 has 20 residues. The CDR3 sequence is CASSEPTGTGIPTSGNTIYF. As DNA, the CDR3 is TGTGCCAGCAGCGAGCCTACCGGGACAGGGATCCCCACCTCTGGAAACACCATATATTTT. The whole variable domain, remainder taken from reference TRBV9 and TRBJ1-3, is DSGVTQTPKHLITATGQRVTLRCSPRSGDLSVYWYQQSLDQGLQFLIQYYNGEERAKGNILERFSAQQFPDLHSELNLSSLELGDSALYFCASSEPTGTGIPTSGNTIYFGEGSWLTVV.

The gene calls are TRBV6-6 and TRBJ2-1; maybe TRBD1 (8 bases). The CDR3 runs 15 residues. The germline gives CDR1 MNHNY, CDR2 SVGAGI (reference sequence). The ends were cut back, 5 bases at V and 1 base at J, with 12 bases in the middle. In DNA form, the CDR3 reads TGTGCCAGCAGTACAGGGGGGGGTTCCTACAATGAGCAGTTCTTC. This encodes CASSTGGGSYNEQFF.

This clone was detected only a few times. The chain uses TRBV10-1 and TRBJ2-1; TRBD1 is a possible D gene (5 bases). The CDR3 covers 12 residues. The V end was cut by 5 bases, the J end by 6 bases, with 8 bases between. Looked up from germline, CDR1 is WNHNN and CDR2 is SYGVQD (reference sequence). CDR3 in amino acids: CASSLDSNEQFF. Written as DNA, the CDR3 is TGCGCCAGCAGTCTCGACAGCAATGAGCAGTTCTTC.

Here the CDR3 DNA reads TGTGCCAGCACTGGACAGGGTATCACTGAAGCTTTCTTT. As protein: CASTGQGITEAFF. The V and J genes are TRBV6-5 and TRBJ1-1, with TRBD1 matching over 8 bases. The germline V gene has CDR1 MNHEY and CDR2 SVGAGI. This CDR3 is 13 amino acids long. Trimming took 7 bases from V and 4 from J; bases not matched to a gene: 5.

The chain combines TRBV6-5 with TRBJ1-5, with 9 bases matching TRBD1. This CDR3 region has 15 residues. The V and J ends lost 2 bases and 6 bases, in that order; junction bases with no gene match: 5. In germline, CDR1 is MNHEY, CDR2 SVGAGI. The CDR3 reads CASSYPRDRVQPQHF. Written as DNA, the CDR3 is TGTGCCAGCAGTTACCCCCGGGACAGGGTTCAGCCCCAGCATTTT.